One sample yielded the 27 T cell receptor beta chains listed below, sequenced in a study of T cells in Graves' hyperthyroidism and ophthalmopathy. TCR beta CDR3 sequences were amplified from RNA transcripts. An initial round of RT-PCR targeting the TCR CDR3 relied on the HTBI primer set. One entry per CDR3 protein, called by TCRdb with MiXCR from the multiplex PCR reads. The data show some 550,000 distinct CDR3 sequences, approximately 16% seen once. Sequenced input: blood. Every receptor here comes from a woman aged 40 to 50 with Graves' ophthalmopathy.

This clonotype was counted a few times. The V call is TRBV20-1, the J call TRBJ1-1; a possible D gene is TRBD1 (5 bases). Per the germline V gene, CDR1 is DFQATT and CDR2 is SNEGSKA (reference sequence). V lost 6 bases, J lost 6 bases, and 17 bases lay in between. This CDR3 has 13 amino acids. The CDR3 here is CSAQPGGRAEAFF. In DNA form, the CDR3 reads TGCAGTGCACAACCGGGGGGAAGAGCTGAAGCTTTCTTT.

At least ten counts were recorded for this clonotype. The chain is built from TRBV11-2 and TRBJ2-5; tentative D call: TRBD2 (5 bases). The CDR3 length is 15 residues. Germline V CDR1 and CDR2: SGHAT, FQNNGV. Trimming removed 5 bases at V and 3 bases at J, with 16 bases between. CDR3: CASSLARAGKETQYF. The CDR3 nucleotides read TGTGCCAGCAGCCTCGCCCGGGCGGGTAAAGAGACCCAGTACTTC.

This clonotype was counted ten times or more. The CDR3: CASSLWASGSPYEQYF. The DNA for the CDR3 is TGTGCCAGCAGTTTATGGGCTAGCGGGAGTCCCTACGAGCAGTACTTC. The rearrangement links TRBV28 to TRBJ2-7, with 10 bases fitting TRBD2. CDR1 and CDR2 (germline): MDHEN, SYDVKM. The CDR3 has 16 residues. Trimming at V came to 0 bases and at J to 2 bases, leaving 4 bases not matched to a gene.

The CDR3 reads CASSLVGQGRQETQYF. The CDR3 region has the DNA TGCGCCAGCAGCTTGGTGGGACAGGGGCGCCAAGAGACCCAGTACTTC. The chain is built from TRBV5-1 and TRBJ2-5; 10 bases are shared with TRBD1. The CDR3 has 16 residues. Trimming took 0 bases from V and 1 from J; bases not matched to a gene: 3. Germline values: CDR1 SGHRS, CDR2 YFSETQ.

This clonotype was counted a few times. V and J are TRBV19 and TRBJ2-5; D might be TRBD2 (6 bases). Germline CDR1 reads LNHDA; CDR2 reads SQIVND (reference sequence). Between the trimmed V and J ends, which lost 8 bases and 5 bases, there was a span of 15 bases. The CDR3 runs 13 residues. CDR3 sequence reads: CASGTDASETQYF. CDR3 nucleotide sequence: TGTGCCAGTGGGACTGACGCGTCGGAGACCCAGTACTTC.

The chain joins TRBV6-1 to TRBJ2-2, with TRBD1 as a possible D gene (6 bases). CDR3 size: 17 residues. In germline, CDR1 is MNHNS, CDR2 SASEGT. V was clipped by 2 bases and J by 3 bases, with 16 bases between them. The CDR3 spells CASSERAGVLDTGELFF. The CDR3 DNA reads as TGTGCCAGCAGTGAACGGGCAGGGGTGCTAGACACCGGGGAGCTGTTTTTT.

A note on this clonotype: A much larger clone differs from this one at a single base, so this may be a read error. V gene TRBV7-8 combines with J gene TRBJ1-6; TRBD1 might be the D (5 bases). This CDR3 is built from 15 residues. The germline CDR1 and CDR2 sequences are SGHVS and FQNEAQ. Deletions cut 5 bases from V and 10 bases from J, with 18 bases between. The CDR3 is CASSREGPSGSPLHF. The CDR3 DNA follows: TGTGCCAGCAGCCGAGAGGGGCCCTCGGGGTCACCCCTCCACTTT.

The rearrangement links TRBV6-5 to TRBJ2-3; D uncertain. Between the trimmed V and J ends, which lost 2 bases and 2 bases, there was a span of 11 bases. Germline assignment: CDR1 MNHEY and CDR2 SVGAGI. CDR3 length: 15 amino acids. The CDR3 region has the DNA TGTGCCAGCAGTTACGGAAGGGAAACCACAGATACGCAGTATTTT. It yields the protein CASSYGRETTDTQYF.

The J gene is TRBJ1-5, the V gene TRBV18; D possibly corresponds to TRBD1 (5 bases). V lost 2 bases, J lost 4 bases, and 21 bases lay in between. CDR1 KGHSH and CDR2 LQKENI come from the germline V gene. The CDR3 covers 18 residues. The CDR3 reads CASSPYQWGVNKNQPQHF. The DNA of the CDR3 is TGTGCCAGCTCACCATATCAATGGGGGGTCAATAAGAATCAGCCCCAGCATTTT.

V gene TRBV30 combines with J gene TRBJ2-7; perhaps D is TRBD1 or TRBD2 (5 bases each). Between the trimmed V and J ends, which lost 3 bases and 9 bases, there was a span of 18 bases. The CDR3 spans 13 residues. Germline CDR1 and CDR2: GTSNPN and SVGIG (reference sequence). DNA of the CDR3: TGTGCCTGGAGCGTCTATGGGGGTCTCGTGCAGTACTTC. This translates into CAWSVYGGLVQYF.

This clonotype has at least ten counts. The chain recombines TRBV20-1 with TRBJ2-7; D unclear. From germline, CDR1 is DFQATT and CDR2 SNEGSKA (reference sequence). There are 13 residues in the CDR3. The germline V and J ends were trimmed by 3 bases and 2 bases, with 11 bases remaining between them. The CDR3 bases are TGCAGTGCTAGTTCTGGCAACGCCTACGAGCAGTACTTC. Protein sequence: CSASSGNAYEQYF.

This clonotype was seen many times. V gene TRBV29-1 combines with J gene TRBJ1-1; D not certain. The CDR3 consists of 11 residues. The ends were cut back, 2 bases at V and 5 bases at J, with 6 bases in the middle. Per germline, CDR1 SQVTM and CDR2 ANQGSEA. The CDR3 sequence: CSVERDTEAFF. The CDR3 DNA reads as TGCAGCGTTGAAAGGGATACTGAAGCTTTCTTT.

Ten or more counts support this clonotype. The CDR3 sequence: CASSSPGSTEAFF. Here the CDR3 DNA reads TGTGCCAGCAGTTCCCCCGGGAGTACTGAAGCTTTCTTT. This chain uses TRBV27 with TRBJ1-1; no clear D. The V gene's germline CDR1 is MNHEY and CDR2 SMNVEV (reference sequence). The germline V and J ends were trimmed by 4 bases and 5 bases, with 11 bases remaining between them. The CDR3 contains 13 residues.

The rearrangement joins TRBV20-1 to TRBJ1-1; the match to TRBD1 covers 7 bases. This CDR3 is 11 amino acids long. Germline loops: CDR1 DFQATT, CDR2 SNEGSKA (reference sequence). Trimming removed 5 bases from V and 8 bases from J; junction bases left unmatched: 5. The CDR3 protein is CSAGLDREAFF. CDR3 nucleotide sequence: TGCAGTGCTGGGCTGGACAGGGAAGCTTTCTTT.

The table lists this clonotype with many counts. This chain joins TRBV7-9 and TRBJ2-1, with TRBD2 identical over 10 bases. The length of the CDR3 is 14 residues. CDR1 is SEHNR, CDR2 FQNEAQ, per germline (reference sequence). With 5 bases clipped from V and 5 bases from J, the junction kept 3 bases outside the gene matches. The CDR3 protein is CASSQGLADNEQFF. CDR3 in DNA: TGTGCCAGCAGCCAAGGACTAGCGGACAATGAGCAGTTCTTC.

This clonotype occurred a few times. One end of the junction does not line up with germline, which may come from a read error. This rearrangement joins TRBV29-1 to TRBJ2-5; TRBD2 is a possible D gene (5 bases). The CDR3 sequence is 10 residues long. The germline gives CDR1 SQVTM, CDR2 ANQGSEA. Here the CDR3 DNA reads TGCAGCGTTGGATGGGAGATCCAGTACTTC. It yields the protein CSVGWEIQYF.

This clonotype was seen only a few times. The chain couples TRBV7-2 to TRBJ2-1; tentatively, D is TRBD1 (6 bases). CDR3 length equals 13 residues. Trimming left V 5 bases short and J 5 bases short, with 10 bases between. CDR1 is SGHTA, CDR2 FQGNSA, per germline. The CDR3 bases are TGTGCCAGCAGCCACCGGACAGACAATGAGCAGTTCTTC. Its protein is CASSHRTDNEQFF.

In this sample, this clonotype turned up a few times. The chain joins TRBV5-1 to TRBJ1-6; D perhaps matches TRBD1 (6 bases). Germline assignment: CDR1 SGHRS and CDR2 YFSETQ. V gave up 2 bases and J gave up 5 bases, with 20 bases separating them. This CDR3 is 18 amino acids long. The CDR3 bases are TGCGCCAGCAGCTTAAGCGGTGGGGGGGGGCCGGATAATTCACCCCTCCACTTT. Protein sequence: CASSLSGGGGPDNSPLHF.

This chain joins TRBV5-1 and TRBJ2-5; D gene unclear. Germline V gene sequence: CDR1 SGHRS, CDR2 YFSETQ. The CDR3 totals 13 residues. V was pared by 3 bases and J by 6 bases, with 12 bases between. The CDR3 reads CASSSPGTQTQYF. The DNA for the CDR3 is TGCGCCAGCAGCTCCCCGGGTACACAGACCCAGTACTTC. Together with reference TRBV5-1 and TRBJ2-5, the CDR3 gives the full variable domain: KAGVTQTPRYLIKTRGQQVTLSCSPISGHRSVSWYQQTPGQGLQFLFEYFSETQRNKGNFPGRFSGRQFSNSRSEMNVSTLELGDSALYLCASSSPGTQTQYFGPGTRLLVL.

This clonotype was seen repeatedly, ten times or more. The chain joins TRBV12-3 or TRBV12-4 to TRBJ2-5; 7 bases agree with TRBD1. The CDR3 is 16 residues long. V was clipped by 1 base and J by 2 bases; unmatched bases: 7. As DNA, the CDR3 is TGTGCCAGCAGTTTAGGGACAGGCCCAAATCAAGAGACCCAGTACTTC. Encoded protein: CASSLGTGPNQETQYF.

This clonotype was counted between two and nine times. The chain employs TRBV7-9 and TRBJ1-2; unclear D gene. Germline V CDR1 and CDR2: SEHNR, FQNEAQ (reference sequence). Trimming left V 4 bases short and J 6 bases short, with 18 bases between. The CDR3 sequence is 15 residues long. The CDR3 loop is CASSSSSRAFHGYTF. The CDR3 nucleotides are TGTGCCAGCAGCTCCTCATCGAGGGCTTTCCATGGCTACACCTTC.

This clonotype appeared a few times. This chain links TRBV27 with TRBJ2-3; 7 nucleotides match TRBD1. Looked up from germline, CDR1 is MNHEY and CDR2 is SMNVEV (reference sequence). This CDR3 has 16 amino acids. J lost 0 bases, V lost 3 bases, and 6 bases had no gene match. CDR3 residues: CASSLKGQVSTDTQYF. CDR3 nucleotides: TGTGCCAGCAGTTTGAAAGGACAGGTCAGCACAGATACGCAGTATTTT.

This clonotype came up a few times. The chain combines TRBV27 with TRBJ2-1; 13 bases align to TRBD2. The CDR3 totals 17 residues. Trimming took 5 bases from V and 0 from J; bases not matched to a gene: 4. Germline CDR1 is MNHEY and CDR2 is SMNVEV (reference sequence). CDR3 sequence reads: CASSPGLAGLSYNEQFF. The CDR3 DNA is TGTGCCAGCAGTCCGGGACTAGCGGGACTCTCCTACAATGAGCAGTTCTTC.

This clonotype was observed at least ten times. The chain combines TRBV30 with TRBJ2-3; D is unresolved. Per the germline V gene, CDR1 is GTSNPN and CDR2 is SVGIG (reference sequence). Trimming removed 3 bases at V and 2 bases at J, with 6 bases between. The CDR3 runs to 12 residues. The CDR3 nucleotides are TGTGCCTGGAGCGTAACCACAGATACGCAGTATTTT. This encodes CAWSVTTDTQYF.

This clonotype was counted between two and nine times. The chain joins TRBV10-3 to TRBJ2-1; 8 bases agree with TRBD2. The CDR3 has 18 residues. Trimming took 2 bases from V and 4 from J; bases not matched to a gene: 13. Germline assignment: CDR1 ENHRY and CDR2 SYGVKD. For the CDR3, the DNA is TGTGCCATCAGTGAGAAATTCTACGGGGGGGGAGGTTACAATGAGCAGTTCTTC. Its translation is CAISEKFYGGGGYNEQFF.

The rearrangement uses TRBV19 and TRBJ2-7, with TRBD1 matching over 7 bases. The CDR3 covers 15 residues. The junction had 9 bases not matched to a gene; V was cut back by 4 bases and J by 3 bases. Per the germline V gene, CDR1 is LNHDA and CDR2 is SQIVND (reference sequence). The CDR3 DNA reads as TGTGCCAGTAGTACCCGAACAGGGGCTTACTACGAGCAGTACTTC. This sequence encodes CASSTRTGAYYEQYF.

This clonotype has more than one count but fewer than ten. This rearrangement joins TRBV20-1 to TRBJ1-2; D call uncertain. The CDR3 covers 13 residues. Germline V gene data show CDR1 as DFQATT and CDR2 as SNEGSKA (reference sequence). Deletions cut 7 bases from V and 7 bases from J, with 19 bases between. The CDR3 reads CSEAQPGRLGYTF. The CDR3 DNA sequence: TGCAGTGAAGCGCAGCCCGGACGCCTTGGCTACACCTTC.